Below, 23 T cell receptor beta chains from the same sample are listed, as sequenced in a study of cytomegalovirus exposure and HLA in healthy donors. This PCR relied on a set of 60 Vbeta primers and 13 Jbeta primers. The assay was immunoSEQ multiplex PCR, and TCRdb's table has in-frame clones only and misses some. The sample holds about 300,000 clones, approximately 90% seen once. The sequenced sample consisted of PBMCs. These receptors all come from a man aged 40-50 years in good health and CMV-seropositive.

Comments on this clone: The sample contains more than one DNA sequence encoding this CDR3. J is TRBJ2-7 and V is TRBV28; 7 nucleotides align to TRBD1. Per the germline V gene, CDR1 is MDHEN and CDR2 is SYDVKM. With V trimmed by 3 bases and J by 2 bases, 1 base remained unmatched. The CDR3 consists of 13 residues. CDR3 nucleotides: TGTGCCAGCAGTTTGACAGGGCCCTACGAGCAGTACTTC. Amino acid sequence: CASSLTGPYEQYF.

CDR3 DNA sequence: TGTGCCAGCACTAGCGATTGGACCTACGAGCAGTACTTC. Its translation: CASTSDWTYEQYF. V and J are TRBV11-2 and TRBJ2-7, with D tentatively TRBD2 (6 bases). Trimming stripped 7 bases from V and 2 bases from J, with 12 bases between. This CDR3 spans 13 amino acids. Germline-derived CDR1 and CDR2 are SGHAT and FQNNGV.

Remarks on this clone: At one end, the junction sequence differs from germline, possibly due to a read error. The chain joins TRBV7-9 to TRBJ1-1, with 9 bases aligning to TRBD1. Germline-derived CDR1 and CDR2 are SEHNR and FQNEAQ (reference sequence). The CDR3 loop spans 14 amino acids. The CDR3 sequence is CSSSWTGDHTEAFF. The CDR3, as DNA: TGTTCCAGCAGCTGGACAGGGGACCACACTGAAGCTTTCTTT.

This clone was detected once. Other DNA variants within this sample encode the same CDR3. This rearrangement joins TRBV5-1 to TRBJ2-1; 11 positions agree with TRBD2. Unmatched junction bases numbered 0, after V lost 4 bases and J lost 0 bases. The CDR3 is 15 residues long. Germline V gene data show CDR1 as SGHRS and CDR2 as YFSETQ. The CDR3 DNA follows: TGCGCCAGCAGCACTAGCGGGAGCTCCTACAATGAGCAGTTCTTC. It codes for CASSTSGSSYNEQFF.

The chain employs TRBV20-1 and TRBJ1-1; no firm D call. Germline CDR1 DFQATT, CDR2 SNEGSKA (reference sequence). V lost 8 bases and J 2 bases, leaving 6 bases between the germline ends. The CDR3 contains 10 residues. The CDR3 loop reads CSTINTEAFF. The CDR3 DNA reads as TGCAGTACAATTAACACTGAAGCTTTCTTT.

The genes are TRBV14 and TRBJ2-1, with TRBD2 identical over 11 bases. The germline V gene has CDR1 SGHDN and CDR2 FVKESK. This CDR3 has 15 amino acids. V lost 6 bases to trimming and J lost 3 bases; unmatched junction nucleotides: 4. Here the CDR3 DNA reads TGTGCCAGCAGTCTTCTAGCGGGAGGCTACAATGAGCAGTTCTTC. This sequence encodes CASSLLAGGYNEQFF. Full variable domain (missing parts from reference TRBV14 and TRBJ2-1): EAGVTQFPSHSVIEKGQTVTLRCDPISGHDNLYWYRRVMGKEIKFLLHFVKESKQDESGMPNNRFLAERTGGTYSTLKVQPAELEDSGVYFCASSLLAGGYNEQFFGPGTRLTVL.

CDR3 protein: CASSRHRGRNEQFF. DNA for the CDR3: TGTGCCAGCAGTAGACACAGGGGGCGGAATGAGCAGTTCTTC. This chain links TRBV6-5 with TRBJ2-1; 9 bases fit TRBD1. V shed 5 bases and J 7 bases; nucleotides not matched to a gene: 6. The CDR3 is 14 amino acids. Per the germline V gene, CDR1 is MNHEY and CDR2 is SVGAGI.

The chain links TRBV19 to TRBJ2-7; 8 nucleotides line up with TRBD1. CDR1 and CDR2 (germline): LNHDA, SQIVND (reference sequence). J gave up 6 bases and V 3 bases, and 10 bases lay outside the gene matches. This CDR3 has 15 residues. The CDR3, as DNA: TGTGCCAGTAGTATCGGCGGCAGGGGGCAAGGCGAGCAGTACTTC. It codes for CASSIGGRGQGEQYF. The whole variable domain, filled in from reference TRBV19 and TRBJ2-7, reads DGGITQSPKYLFRKEGQNVTLSCEQNLNHDAMYWYRQDPGQGLRLIYYSQIVNDFQKGDIAEGYSVSREKKESFPLTVTSAQKNPTAFYLCASSIGGRGQGEQYFGPGTRLTVT.

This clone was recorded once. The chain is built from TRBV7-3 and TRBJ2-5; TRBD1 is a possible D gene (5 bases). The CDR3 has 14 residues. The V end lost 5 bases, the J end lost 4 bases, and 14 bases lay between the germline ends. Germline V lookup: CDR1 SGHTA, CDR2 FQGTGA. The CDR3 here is CASSPQGNGETQYF. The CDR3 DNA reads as TGTGCCAGCAGCCCCCAGGGAAATGGAGAGACCCAGTACTTC.

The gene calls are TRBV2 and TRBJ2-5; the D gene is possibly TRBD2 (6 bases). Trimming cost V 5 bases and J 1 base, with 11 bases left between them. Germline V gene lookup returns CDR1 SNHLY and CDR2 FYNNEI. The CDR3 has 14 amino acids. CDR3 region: CASSYSGLQETQYF. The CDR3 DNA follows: TGTGCCAGCAGTTATAGCGGTCTCCAAGAGACCCAGTACTTC.

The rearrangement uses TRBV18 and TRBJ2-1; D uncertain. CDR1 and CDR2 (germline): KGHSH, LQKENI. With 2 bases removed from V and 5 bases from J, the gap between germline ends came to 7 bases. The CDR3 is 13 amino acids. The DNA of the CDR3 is TGTGCCAGCTCACCATTACAACACAATGAGCAGTTCTTC. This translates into CASSPLQHNEQFF.

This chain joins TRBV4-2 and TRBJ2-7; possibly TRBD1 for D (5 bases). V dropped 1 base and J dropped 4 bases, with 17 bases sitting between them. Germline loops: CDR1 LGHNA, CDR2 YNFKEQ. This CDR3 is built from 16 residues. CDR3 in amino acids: CASSQGLDQGTYEQYF. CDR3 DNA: TGTGCCAGCAGCCAAGGGCTTGACCAGGGAACGTACGAGCAGTACTTC.

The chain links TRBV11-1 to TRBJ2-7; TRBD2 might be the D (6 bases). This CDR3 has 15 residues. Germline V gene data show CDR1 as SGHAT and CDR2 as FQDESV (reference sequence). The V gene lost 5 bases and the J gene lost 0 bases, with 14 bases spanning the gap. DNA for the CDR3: TGTGCCAGCAGCGGCGGGGATGTCAGCTCCTACGAGCAGTACTTC. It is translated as CASSGGDVSSYEQYF.

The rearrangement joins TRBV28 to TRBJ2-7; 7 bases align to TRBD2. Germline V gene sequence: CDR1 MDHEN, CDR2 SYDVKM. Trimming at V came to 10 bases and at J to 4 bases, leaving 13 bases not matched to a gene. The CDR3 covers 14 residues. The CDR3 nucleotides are TGTGCCACTCGAGGGATGGCGGGAGCTTACGAGCAGTACTTC. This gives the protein CATRGMAGAYEQYF.

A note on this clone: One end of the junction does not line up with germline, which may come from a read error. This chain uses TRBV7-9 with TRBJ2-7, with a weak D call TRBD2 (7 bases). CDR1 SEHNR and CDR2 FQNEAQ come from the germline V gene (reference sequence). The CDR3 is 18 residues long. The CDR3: CSSVLSRGASGSSYEQYF. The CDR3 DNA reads TGTTCCAGCGTTTTATCTAGGGGGGCTAGCGGAAGCTCCTACGAGCAGTACTTC.

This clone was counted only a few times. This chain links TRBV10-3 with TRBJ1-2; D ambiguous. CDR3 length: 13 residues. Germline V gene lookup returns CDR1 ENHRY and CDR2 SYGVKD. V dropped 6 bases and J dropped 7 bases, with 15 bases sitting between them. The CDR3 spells CAISVRGWGGYTF. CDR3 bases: TGTGCCATCAGCGTACGAGGGTGGGGTGGCTACACCTTC.

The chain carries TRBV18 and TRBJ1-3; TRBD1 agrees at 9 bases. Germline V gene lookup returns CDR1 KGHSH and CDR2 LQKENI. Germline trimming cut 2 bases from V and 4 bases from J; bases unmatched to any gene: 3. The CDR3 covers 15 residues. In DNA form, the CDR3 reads TGTGCCAGCTCACCATCGGGACAGGGAGGAAACACCATATATTTT. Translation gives CASSPSGQGGNTIYF. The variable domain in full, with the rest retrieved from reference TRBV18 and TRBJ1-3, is NAGVMQNPRHLVRRRGQEARLRCSPMKGHSHVYWYRQLPEEGLKFMVYLQKENIIDESGMPKERFSAEFPKEGPSILRIQQVVRGDSAAYFCASSPSGQGGNTIYFGEGSWLTVV.

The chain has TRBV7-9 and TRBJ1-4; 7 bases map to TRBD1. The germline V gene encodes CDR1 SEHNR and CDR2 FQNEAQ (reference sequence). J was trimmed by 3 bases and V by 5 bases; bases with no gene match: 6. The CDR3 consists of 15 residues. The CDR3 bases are TGTGCCAGCAGCACTCACAGGGGACCTAATGAAAAACTGTTTTTT. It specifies CASSTHRGPNEKLFF.

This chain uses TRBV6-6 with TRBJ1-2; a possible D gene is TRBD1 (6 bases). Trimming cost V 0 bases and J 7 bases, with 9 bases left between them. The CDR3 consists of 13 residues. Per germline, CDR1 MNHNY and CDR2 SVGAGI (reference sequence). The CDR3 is CASSYSRDTGYTF. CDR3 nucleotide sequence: TGTGCCAGCAGTTACTCCCGGGACACTGGCTACACCTTC.

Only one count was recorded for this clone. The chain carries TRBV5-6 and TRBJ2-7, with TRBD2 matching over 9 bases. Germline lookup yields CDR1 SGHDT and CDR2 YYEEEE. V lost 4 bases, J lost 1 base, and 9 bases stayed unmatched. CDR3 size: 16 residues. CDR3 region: CASSPPTTSGSYEQYF. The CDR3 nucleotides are TGTGCCAGCAGCCCCCCCACCACTAGCGGGTCCTACGAGCAGTACTTC.

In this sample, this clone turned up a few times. CDR3: CASSFPGAGIQYF. Written as DNA, the CDR3 is TGTGCCAGCAGTTTCCCAGGGGCGGGCATTCAGTACTTC. V and J are TRBV27 and TRBJ2-4, with D perhaps TRBD1 (6 bases). The CDR3 has 13 residues. The germline V gene has CDR1 MNHEY and CDR2 SMNVEV (reference sequence). Trimming took 3 bases from V and 9 from J, leaving 12 bases between them.

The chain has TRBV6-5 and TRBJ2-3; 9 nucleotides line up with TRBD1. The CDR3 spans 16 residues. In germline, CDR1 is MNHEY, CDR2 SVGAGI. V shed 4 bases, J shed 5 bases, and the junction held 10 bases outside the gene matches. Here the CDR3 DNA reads TGTGCCAGCAGTTCACCGGGACAGGGCGGGAAAGATACGCAGTATTTT. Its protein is CASSSPGQGGKDTQYF.

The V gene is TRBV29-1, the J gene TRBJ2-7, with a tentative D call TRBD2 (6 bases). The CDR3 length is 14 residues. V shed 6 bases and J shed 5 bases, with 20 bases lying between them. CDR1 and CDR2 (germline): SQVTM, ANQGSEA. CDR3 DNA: TGCAGCGTCAGAGGGGCTAGCGCTCTCAACGAGCAGTACTTC. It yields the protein CSVRGASALNEQYF.